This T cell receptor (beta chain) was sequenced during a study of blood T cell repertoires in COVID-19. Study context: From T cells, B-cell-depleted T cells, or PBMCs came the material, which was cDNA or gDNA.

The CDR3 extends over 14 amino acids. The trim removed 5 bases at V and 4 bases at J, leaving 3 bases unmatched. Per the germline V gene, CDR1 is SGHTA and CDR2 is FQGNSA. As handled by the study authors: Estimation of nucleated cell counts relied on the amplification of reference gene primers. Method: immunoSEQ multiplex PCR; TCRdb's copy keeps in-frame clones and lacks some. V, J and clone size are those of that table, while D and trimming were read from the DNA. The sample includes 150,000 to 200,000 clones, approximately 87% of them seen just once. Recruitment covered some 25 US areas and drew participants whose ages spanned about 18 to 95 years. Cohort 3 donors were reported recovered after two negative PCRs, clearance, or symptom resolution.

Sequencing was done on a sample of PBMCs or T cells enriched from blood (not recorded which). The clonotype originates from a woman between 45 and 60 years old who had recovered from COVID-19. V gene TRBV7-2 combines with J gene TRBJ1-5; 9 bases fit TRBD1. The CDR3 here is CASSRTGANQPQHF. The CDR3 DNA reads TGTGCCAGCAGCCGGACAGGGGCTAATCAGCCCCAGCATTTT.